This T cell receptor (beta chain) is from a study of T cells after yellow fever vaccination (dated 2019 in TCRdb). With regard to the full study: The SMART-Seq v4 Ultra Low Input RNA kit was used to prepare libraries from fractions with low cell numbers. To track T-cell clones before and after primary and booster YFV17D yellow fever vaccination, bulk TCR alpha and beta repertoires were sequenced longitudinally. Two healthy male donors, one aged 18 to 30 and one aged 30 to 40 years, made up the cohort. Blood was drawn at multiple timepoints before and after primary and secondary immunization, with bulk PBMC replicates and cell subsets isolated. Broad study findings and their caveats: Computational filtering was required because FACS-sorted repertoires could contain abundant contaminating clonotypes from the bulk population. A small fraction of clonotypes showed up in both the CD4 and CD8 compartments, probably as a result of convergent recombination. After the booster, most of the clones that had expanded following primary vaccination were detected again (around 95% of CD4 and 88% of CD8), which suggests that memory was broadly maintained. Compared with the primary T-cell response, the secondary T-cell response was weaker but faster, peaking on day 5 rather than day 15. Because only a couple of donors were included in the study, the extent to which the findings can be generalized is limited.

This specimen's treatment or condition label, per the study, means: live attenuated yellow fever vaccine strain. Two biological replicates of bulk PBMCs were collected at each blood-draw timepoint. PBMCs were isolated from peripheral blood using a standard Ficoll-Paque protocol. TriZol was used to extract RNA from bulk PBMCs, from CD4 and CD8 fractions, and from dextramer-positive and dextramer-negative fractions. This clonotype came up many times. Its binding antigen is unknown. Base qualities are not provided; no much larger clone lies one nucleotide away. Synthesis of TCR cDNA relied on 5'RACE template switching, a step that introduced a universal primer site along with unique molecular identifiers. Priming for cDNA synthesis came from both the TCR alpha and TCR beta constant segments. Library amplification involved two PCR steps, and the second step added sample barcodes and sequencing adapters. Libraries were sequenced on Illumina HiSeq 2500 (2x100 bp) or NovaSeq (2x150 bp). Per the original workflow: MIGEC handled demultiplexing of reads and collapsing into UMI consensus sequences, while MiXCR performed V(D)J alignment. Clonotypes responding to the vaccine were identified with edgeR on replicate PBMC samples, with the criteria of FDR below 0.01 and a log2 fold change above 5 up to day 15. Each bulk clonotype received a CD4 or CD8 identity based on whether the sequenced CD4 or CD8 repertoire contained that clonotype at higher abundance. TCRdb reanalyzed the raw reads on its own, using fastp at Q25 for trimming and MiXCR for clone calling, and kept in-frame beta chains. Rows are unified per CDR3 protein, each entry keeping the most common DNA and genes. TCRdb, rather than the study authors, made the V and J calls. For this sample there are about 400,000 distinct CDR3 sequences; about 6.2% appear just once. The ten largest clonotypes hold approximately 16% of the sample.

The input for sequencing was PBMCs, taken 5 days after the yellow fever booster vaccination. This TCR was sampled from a man aged 30 to 39 who received the YFV17D yellow fever vaccine.

CDR3 reads: CASSQGRENIQYF. The DNA sequence is given as TGTGCCAGCAGCCAGGGACGGGAAAACATTCAGTACTTC. The sequence joins TRBV7-2 to TRBJ2-4; the D call could be TRBD1 or TRBD2, with each sharing 5 bases. CDR1 SGHTA and CDR2 FQGNSA were looked up in the germline V gene. There are 13 amino acids in the CDR3, from cysteine to phenylalanine inclusive. The CDR3 DNA has 39 bases and is translated from base 1. The V and J ends are trimmed by 5 bases and 5 bases, leaving 10 bases between them.